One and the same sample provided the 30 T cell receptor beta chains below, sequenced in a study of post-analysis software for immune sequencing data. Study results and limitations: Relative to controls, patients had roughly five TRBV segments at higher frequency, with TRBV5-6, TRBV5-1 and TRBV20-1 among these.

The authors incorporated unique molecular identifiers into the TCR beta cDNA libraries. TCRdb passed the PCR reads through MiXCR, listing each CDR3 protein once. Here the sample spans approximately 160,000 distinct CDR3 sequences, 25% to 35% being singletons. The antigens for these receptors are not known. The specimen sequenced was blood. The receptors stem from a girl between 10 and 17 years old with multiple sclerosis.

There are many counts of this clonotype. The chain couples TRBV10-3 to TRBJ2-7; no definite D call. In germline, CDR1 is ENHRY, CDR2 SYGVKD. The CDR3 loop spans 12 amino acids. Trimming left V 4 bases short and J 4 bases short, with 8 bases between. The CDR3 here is CAISASLYEQYF. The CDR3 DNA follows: TGTGCCATCAGTGCCTCTCTATACGAGCAGTACTTC.

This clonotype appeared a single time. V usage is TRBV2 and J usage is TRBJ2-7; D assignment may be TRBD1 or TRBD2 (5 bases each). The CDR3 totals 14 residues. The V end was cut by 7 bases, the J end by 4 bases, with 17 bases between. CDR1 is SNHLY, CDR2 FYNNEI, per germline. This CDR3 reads CASNGHGSWYEQYF. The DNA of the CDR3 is TGTGCCAGCAATGGACATGGGAGTTGGTACGAGCAGTACTTC.

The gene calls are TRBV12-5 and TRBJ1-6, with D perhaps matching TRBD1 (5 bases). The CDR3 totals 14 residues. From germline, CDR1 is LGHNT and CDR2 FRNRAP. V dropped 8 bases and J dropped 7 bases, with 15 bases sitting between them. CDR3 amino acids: CASRSGRINSPLHF. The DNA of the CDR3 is TGTGCTAGTAGATCGGGACGGATCAATTCACCCCTCCACTTT.

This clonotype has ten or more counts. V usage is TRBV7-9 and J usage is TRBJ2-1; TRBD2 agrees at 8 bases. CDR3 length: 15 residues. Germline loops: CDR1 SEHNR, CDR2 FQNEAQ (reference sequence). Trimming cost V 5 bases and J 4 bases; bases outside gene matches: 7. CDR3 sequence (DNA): TGTGCCAGCAGCCAAACCCTAGCGGGTTACAATGAGCAGTTCTTC. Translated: CASSQTLAGYNEQFF. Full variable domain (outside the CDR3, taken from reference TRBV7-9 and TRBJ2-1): DTGVSQNPRHKITKRGQNVTFRCDPISEHNRLYWYRQTLGQGPEFLTYFQNEAQLEKSRLLSDRFSAERPKGSFSTLEIQRTEQGDSAMYLCASSQTLAGYNEQFFGPGTRLTVL.

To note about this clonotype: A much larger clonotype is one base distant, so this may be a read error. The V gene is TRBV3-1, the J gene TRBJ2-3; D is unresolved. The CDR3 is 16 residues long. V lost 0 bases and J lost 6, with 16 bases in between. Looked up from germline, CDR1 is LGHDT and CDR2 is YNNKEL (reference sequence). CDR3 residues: CASSQEPAGGMDTQYF. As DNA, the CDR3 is TGTGCCAGCAGCCAAGAGCCCGCAGGTGGAATGGATACGCAGTATTTT.

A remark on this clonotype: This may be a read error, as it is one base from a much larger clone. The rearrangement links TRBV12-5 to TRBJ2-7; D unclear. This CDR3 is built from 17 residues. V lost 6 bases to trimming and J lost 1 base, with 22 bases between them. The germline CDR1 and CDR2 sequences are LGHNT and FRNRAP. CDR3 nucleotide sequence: TGTGCTAGTGGCGTGGAGTTGGCAGAACACCCGTCCTACGAGCAGTACGTC. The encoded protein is CASGVELAEHPSYEQYV.

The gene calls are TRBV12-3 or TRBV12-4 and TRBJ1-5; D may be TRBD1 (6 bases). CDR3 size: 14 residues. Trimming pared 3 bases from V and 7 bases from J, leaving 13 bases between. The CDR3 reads CASSLSQGIQPQHF. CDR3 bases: TGTGCCAGCAGTTTGTCCCAGGGGATCCAGCCCCAGCATTTT.

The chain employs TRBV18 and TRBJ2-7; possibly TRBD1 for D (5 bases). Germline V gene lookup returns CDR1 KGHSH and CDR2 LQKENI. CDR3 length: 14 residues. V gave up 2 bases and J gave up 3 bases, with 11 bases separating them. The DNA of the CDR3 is TGTGCCAGCTCACCAGGGGCAGGATTCTACGAGCAGTACTTC. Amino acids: CASSPGAGFYEQYF.

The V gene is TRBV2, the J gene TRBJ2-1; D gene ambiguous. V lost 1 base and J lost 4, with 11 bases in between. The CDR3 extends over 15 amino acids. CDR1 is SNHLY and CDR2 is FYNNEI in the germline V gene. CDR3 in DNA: TGTGCCAGCAGTGAAGGCGGAACCTCTTACAATGAGCAGTTCTTC. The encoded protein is CASSEGGTSYNEQFF.

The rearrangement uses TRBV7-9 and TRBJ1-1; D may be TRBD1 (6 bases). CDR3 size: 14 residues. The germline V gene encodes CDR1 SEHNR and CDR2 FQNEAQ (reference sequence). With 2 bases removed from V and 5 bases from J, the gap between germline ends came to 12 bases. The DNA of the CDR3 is TGTGCCAGCAGCTTATCAGGGGAAGGGACTGAAGCTTTCTTT. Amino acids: CASSLSGEGTEAFF. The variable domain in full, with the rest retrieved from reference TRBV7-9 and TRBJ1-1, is DTGVSQNPRHKITKRGQNVTFRCDPISEHNRLYWYRQTLGQGPEFLTYFQNEAQLEKSRLLSDRFSAERPKGSFSTLEIQRTEQGDSAMYLCASSLSGEGTEAFFGQGTRLTVV.

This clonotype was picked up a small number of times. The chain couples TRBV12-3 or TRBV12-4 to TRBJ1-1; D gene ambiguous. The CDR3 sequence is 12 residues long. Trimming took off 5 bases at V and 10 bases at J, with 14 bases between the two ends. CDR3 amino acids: CASSASTFGAFF. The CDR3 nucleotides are TGTGCCAGCAGTGCCAGTACATTTGGAGCTTTCTTT.

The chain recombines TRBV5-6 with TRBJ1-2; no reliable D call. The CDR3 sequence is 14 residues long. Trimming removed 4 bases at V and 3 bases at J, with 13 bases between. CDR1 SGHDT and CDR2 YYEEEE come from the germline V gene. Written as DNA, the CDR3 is TGTGCCAGCAGCATGGACGGGTTGGACTATGGCTACACCTTC. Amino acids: CASSMDGLDYGYTF.

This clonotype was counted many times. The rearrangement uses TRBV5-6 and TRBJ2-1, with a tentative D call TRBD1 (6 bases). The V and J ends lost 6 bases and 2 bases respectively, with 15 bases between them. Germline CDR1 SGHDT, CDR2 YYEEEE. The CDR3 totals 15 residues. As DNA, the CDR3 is TGTGCCAGCACTTCCGGGACACCGACCTACAATGAGCAGTTCTTC. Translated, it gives CASTSGTPTYNEQFF.

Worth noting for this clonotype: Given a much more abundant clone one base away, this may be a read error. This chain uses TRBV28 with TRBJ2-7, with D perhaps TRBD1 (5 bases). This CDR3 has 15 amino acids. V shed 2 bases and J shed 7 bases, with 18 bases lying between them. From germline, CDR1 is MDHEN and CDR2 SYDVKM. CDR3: CASSLGGRVSNEQYF. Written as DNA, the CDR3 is TGTGCCAGCAGTTTAGGCGGCAGGGTATCCAATGAGCAGTACTTC.

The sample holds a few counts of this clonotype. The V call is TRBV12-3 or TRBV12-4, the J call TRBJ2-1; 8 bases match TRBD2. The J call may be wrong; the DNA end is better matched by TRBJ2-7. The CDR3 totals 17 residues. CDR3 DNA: TGTGCCAGCAGCCTGAGCGGGAGACTTCTCGGGTACAATGAGCAGTACTTC. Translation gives CASSLSGRLLGYNEQYF.

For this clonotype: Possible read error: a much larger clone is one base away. The CDR3 coding sequence is TGTGCCAGCAGTCCTTCGACCTCCACAGATACGCTGTATTTT. Translated, it gives CASSPSTSTDTLYF. The chain recombines TRBV6-5 with TRBJ2-3; D is ambiguous. Germline V CDR1 and CDR2: MNHEY, SVGAGI. The length of the CDR3 is 14 residues.

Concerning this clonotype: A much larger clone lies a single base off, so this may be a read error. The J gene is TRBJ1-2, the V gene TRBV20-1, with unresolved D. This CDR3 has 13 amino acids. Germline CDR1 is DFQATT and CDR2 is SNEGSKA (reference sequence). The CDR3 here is CSTSTVPLYGYTF. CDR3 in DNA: TGCAGTACTAGCACAGTACCCCTCTATGGCTACACCTTC.

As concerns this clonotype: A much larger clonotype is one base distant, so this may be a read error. This chain's CDR3 is CSARDDPRGSGGLPQHF. CDR3 DNA sequence: TGCAGTGCTAGAGATGACCCCCGAGGCAGTGGGGGTCTGCCCCAGCATTTT. The chain uses TRBV20-1 and TRBJ1-5; a possible D gene is TRBD1 (5 bases). Germline lookup yields CDR1 DFQATT and CDR2 SNEGSKA (reference sequence). There are 17 residues in the CDR3. Trimming left V 0 bases short and J 9 bases short, with 24 bases between.

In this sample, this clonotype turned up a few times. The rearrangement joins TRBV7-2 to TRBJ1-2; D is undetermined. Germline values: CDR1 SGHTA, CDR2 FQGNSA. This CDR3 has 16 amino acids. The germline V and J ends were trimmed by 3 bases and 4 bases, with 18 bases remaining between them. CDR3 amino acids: CASSLGDIPVLYGYTF. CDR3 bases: TGTGCCAGCAGCTTGGGTGACATCCCCGTACTCTATGGCTACACCTTC.

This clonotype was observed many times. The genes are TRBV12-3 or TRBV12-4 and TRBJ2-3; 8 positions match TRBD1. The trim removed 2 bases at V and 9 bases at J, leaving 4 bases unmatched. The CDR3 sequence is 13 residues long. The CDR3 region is CASSLPGGWTQYF. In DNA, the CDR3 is TGTGCCAGCAGTTTACCAGGGGGCTGGACGCAGTATTTT.

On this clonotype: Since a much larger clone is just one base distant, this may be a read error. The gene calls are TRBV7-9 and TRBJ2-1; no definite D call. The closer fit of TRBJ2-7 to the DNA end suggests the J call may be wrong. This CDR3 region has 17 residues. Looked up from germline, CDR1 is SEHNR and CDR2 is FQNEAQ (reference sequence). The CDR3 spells CASSPREYTSRGNEQYF. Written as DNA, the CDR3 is TGTGCCAGCAGCCCGCGTGAATACACCTCCCGTGGCAATGAGCAGTACTTC.

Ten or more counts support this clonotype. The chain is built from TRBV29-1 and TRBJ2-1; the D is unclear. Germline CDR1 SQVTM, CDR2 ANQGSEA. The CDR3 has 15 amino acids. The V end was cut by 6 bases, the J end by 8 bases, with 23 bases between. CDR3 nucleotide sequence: TGCAGCGTGGGGATAGTTGGGTTTAATCAGGATGAGCAGTTCTTC. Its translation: CSVGIVGFNQDEQFF.

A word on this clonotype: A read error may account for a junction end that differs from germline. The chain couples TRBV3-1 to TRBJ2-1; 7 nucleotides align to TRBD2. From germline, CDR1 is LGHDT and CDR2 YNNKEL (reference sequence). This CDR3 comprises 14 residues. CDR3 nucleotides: TGTGCCAGCAACCAAGATTGGGGGGGAGATGAGCAGTTCTTC. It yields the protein CASNQDWGGDEQFF.

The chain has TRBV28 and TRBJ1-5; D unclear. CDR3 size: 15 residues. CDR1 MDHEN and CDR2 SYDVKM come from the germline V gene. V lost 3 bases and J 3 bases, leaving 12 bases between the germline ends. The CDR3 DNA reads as TGTGCCAGCAGTTTGTGGGGAGATAACAATCAGCCCCAGCATTTT. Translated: CASSLWGDNNQPQHF.

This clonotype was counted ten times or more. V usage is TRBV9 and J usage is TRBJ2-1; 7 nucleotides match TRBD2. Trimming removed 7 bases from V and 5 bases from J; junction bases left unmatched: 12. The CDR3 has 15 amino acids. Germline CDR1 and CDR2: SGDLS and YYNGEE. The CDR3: CASAIKRDSHNEQFF. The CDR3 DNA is TGTGCCAGCGCAATCAAGCGGGATTCCCACAATGAGCAGTTCTTC.

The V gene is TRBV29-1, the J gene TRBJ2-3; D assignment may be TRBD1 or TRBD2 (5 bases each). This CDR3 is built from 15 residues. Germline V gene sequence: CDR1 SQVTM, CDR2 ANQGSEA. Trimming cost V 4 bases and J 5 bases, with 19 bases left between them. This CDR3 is CSVGGSDRRGDTQYF. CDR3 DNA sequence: TGCAGCGTTGGAGGTAGCGACCGTAGGGGAGATACGCAGTATTTT.

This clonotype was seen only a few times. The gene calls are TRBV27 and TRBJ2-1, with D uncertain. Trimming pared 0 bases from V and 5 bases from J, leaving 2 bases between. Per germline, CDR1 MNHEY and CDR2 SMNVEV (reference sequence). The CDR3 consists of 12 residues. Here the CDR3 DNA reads TGTGCCAGCAGTTTATCTAACAATGAGCAGTTCTTC. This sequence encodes CASSLSNNEQFF.

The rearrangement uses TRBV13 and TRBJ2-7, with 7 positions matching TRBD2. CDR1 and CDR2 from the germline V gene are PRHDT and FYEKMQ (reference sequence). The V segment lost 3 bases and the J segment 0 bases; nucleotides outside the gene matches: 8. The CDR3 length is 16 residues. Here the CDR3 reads CASSFLVAGFSYEQYF. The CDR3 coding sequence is TGTGCCAGCAGCTTCCTCGTAGCGGGCTTCTCCTACGAGCAGTACTTC.

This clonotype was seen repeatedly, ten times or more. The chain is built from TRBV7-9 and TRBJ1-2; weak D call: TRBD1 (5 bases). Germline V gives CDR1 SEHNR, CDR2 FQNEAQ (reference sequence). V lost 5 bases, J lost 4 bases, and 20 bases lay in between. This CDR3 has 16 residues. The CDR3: CASSLGTAARGYGYTF. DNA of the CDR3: TGTGCCAGCAGCCTGGGGACGGCGGCTAGGGGCTATGGCTACACCTTC.

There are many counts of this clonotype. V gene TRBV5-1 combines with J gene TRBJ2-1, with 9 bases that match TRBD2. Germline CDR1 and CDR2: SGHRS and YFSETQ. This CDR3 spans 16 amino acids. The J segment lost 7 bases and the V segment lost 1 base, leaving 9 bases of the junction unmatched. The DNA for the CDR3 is TGCGCCAGCAGCTTGTTGGGAGCGGGAGGTTCTAATGAGCAGTTCTTC. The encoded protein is CASSLLGAGGSNEQFF.